This T cell receptor beta chain was sequenced in a study of beta chain features in type 1 diabetes. The overall study: Age, gender and cell yields were alike across patients and healthy donors. Whole-study findings and limits: Moderate but significant shortening of TCRB CDR3s was recorded in all four CD4+ subsets from Type 1 diabetes patients.

Every isolated RNA sample was fully reverse transcribed, so sequencing captured expressed TCRB transcripts. Produced via immunoSEQ multiplex PCR; TCRdb's table is partial and in-frame only. The profile shows about 710,000 clones, about 14% of them singletons. In regard to this clone: What it binds is not known.

Germline-derived CDR1 and CDR2 are SGHVS and FQNEAQ. The CDR3 length is 16 residues. Trimming took off 4 bases at V and 6 bases at J, with 20 bases between the two ends. Sequencing was performed on naive CD4+ T cells from blood. The TCR comes from a man aged 18 to 30 with type 1 diabetes. The chain recombines TRBV7-8 with TRBJ2-3, with a weak D call TRBD2 (7 bases). CDR3 sequence: CASSSLWRGPGDTQYF. The CDR3 DNA is TGTGCCAGCAGCTCCCTTTGGCGGGGGCCCGGCGATACGCAGTATTTT.